The TCR beta chain described here comes from a study of Graves' ophthalmopathy and Graves' hyperthyroidism. Study-level points and caveats: A model built from 13 signatures distinguished ophthalmopathy from stable hyperthyroidism with about 86% sensitivity and less than 83% specificity. Blood samples also showed most expanded thyroid clonotypes exceeding 0.001 frequency.

The CDR3 spans 18 residues. After removal of 2 bases from V and 5 bases from J, the junction contained 10 bases not matched to a gene. Germline-derived CDR1 and CDR2 are MGHRA and YSYEKL. Comments on this clonotype: Its antigen remains unknown.

Every ophthalmopathy donor presented moderate-to-severe activity, CAS ≥3, NOSPECS ≥4 and duration under 3 months. Ineligible for inclusion were patients with other autoimmune diseases, uncontrolled infections, pregnancy or lactation. RNA transcripts provided the template for amplifying TCR beta CDR3 regions. The library came from an HTBI-primed first-round RT-PCR and a second-round multiplex PCR. TCRdb reanalysed the multiplex PCR reads using MiXCR and keeps one entry per CDR3 protein. The sample shows about 240,000 distinct CDR3 sequences, around 45% of them seen only once. This sequence originates from an adult man with Graves' ophthalmopathy. The V gene is TRBV4-1, the J gene TRBJ1-6, with 9 bases that match TRBD1. The sequencing sample was made of peripheral blood. CDR3 coding DNA: TGCGCCAGCAGCCAACCTCTCCGGGACAGGGTCAATAATTCACCCCTCCACTTT. Its translation is CASSQPLRDRVNNSPLHF.